The T cell receptor beta chain described here comes from a study of control samples from healthy donors and cancer patients. Only in-frame clones appear in the TCRdb table, and some are missing; sequencing was by immunoSEQ multiplex PCR. The sample lists about 100,000 clones; less than 90% were seen once. J gave up 6 bases and V 2 bases, and 6 bases lay outside the gene matches. Looked up from germline, CDR1 is SNHLY and CDR2 is FYNNEI. The length of the CDR3 is 15 residues. The V call is TRBV2, the J call TRBJ1-5; TRBD1 matches 8 bases. What was sequenced was blood. The TCR originated in a woman aged 45-65 years in good health. The CDR3 sequence: CASSEHRGYLQPQHF. DNA of the CDR3: TGTGCCAGCAGTGAACACAGGGGGTATCTTCAGCCCCAGCATTTT.